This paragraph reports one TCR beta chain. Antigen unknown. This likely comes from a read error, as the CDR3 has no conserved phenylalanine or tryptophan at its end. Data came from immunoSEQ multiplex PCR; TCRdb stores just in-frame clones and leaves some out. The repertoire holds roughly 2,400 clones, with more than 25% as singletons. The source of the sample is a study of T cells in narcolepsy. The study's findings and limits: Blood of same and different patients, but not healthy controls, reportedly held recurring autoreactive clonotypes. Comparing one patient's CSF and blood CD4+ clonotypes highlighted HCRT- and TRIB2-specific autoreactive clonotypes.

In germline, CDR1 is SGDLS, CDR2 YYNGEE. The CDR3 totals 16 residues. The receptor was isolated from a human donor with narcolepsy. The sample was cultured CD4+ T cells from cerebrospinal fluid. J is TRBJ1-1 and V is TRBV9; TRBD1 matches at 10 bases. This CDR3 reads CANSVATGGSNTEAFS. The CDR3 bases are TGTGCCAACAGCGTCGCGACAGGGGGCAGCAACACTGAAGCTTTCTCT.